Following are 27 T cell receptor beta chains from one sample sequenced in a study of spatial heterogeneity in lung cancer. Documented time point: sample taken at primary tumor resection. One entry per CDR3 protein results from TCRdb running MiXCR on the 5' RACE reads. The sample shows fewer than 5,500 distinct CDR3 sequences, 3.5% to 5% of them seen only once. Sequenced material: normal lung tissue next to the tumor, taken at surgery. These TCRs come from a male donor with early-stage non-small cell lung cancer.

This clonotype was counted a few times. V usage is TRBV5-6 and J usage is TRBJ1-5; 8 positions match TRBD1. The V gene's germline CDR1 is SGHDT and CDR2 YYEEEE. With 3 bases clipped from V and 1 base from J, the junction kept 3 bases outside the gene matches. CDR3 length: 15 amino acids. CDR3 protein: CASSSQGGSNQPQHF. The CDR3 nucleotides read TGTGCCAGCAGCTCACAGGGGGGGAGCAATCAGCCCCAGCATTTT.

By share, this clonotype ranks as medium-sized. The chain couples TRBV7-9 to TRBJ2-5, with TRBD2 matching 10 bases. CDR1 is SEHNR and CDR2 is FQNEAQ in the germline V gene (reference sequence). This CDR3 region has 17 residues. The junction had 12 bases not matched to a gene; V was cut back by 2 bases and J by 6 bases. The CDR3 protein is CASSLNKVTSGIQTQYF. The CDR3 DNA follows: TGTGCCAGCAGCTTAAACAAGGTTACTAGCGGGATCCAGACCCAGTACTTC.

This clonotype was observed at least ten times. This chain uses TRBV5-1 with TRBJ2-6; no clear D gene. Germline assignment: CDR1 SGHRS and CDR2 YFSETQ. This CDR3 region has 14 residues. V lost 3 bases and J lost 0, with 4 bases in between. The CDR3 DNA reads TGCGCCAGCAGCTATAGCTCTGGGGCCAACGTCCTGACTTTC. Amino acids: CASSYSSGANVLTF.

Ten or more counts support this clonotype. V usage is TRBV28 and J usage is TRBJ1-1; D possibly corresponds to TRBD1 (6 bases). V lost 5 bases and J 3 bases, leaving 16 bases between the germline ends. The CDR3 extends over 15 amino acids. Germline-derived CDR1 and CDR2 are MDHEN and SYDVKM. The CDR3 spells CASSKITGLDTEAFF. The CDR3 coding sequence is TGTGCCAGCAGTAAGATCACAGGGTTGGACACTGAAGCTTTCTTT.

This clonotype was recorded many times. The chain carries TRBV7-2 and TRBJ2-1; 7 nucleotides align to TRBD1. The V segment lost 5 bases and the J segment 7 bases; nucleotides outside the gene matches: 5. Germline V gene data show CDR1 as SGHTA and CDR2 as FQGNSA. The CDR3 sequence is 13 residues long. The CDR3 DNA is TGTGCCAGCAGCGCCGACAGGGAGAATGAGCAGTTCTTC. Its protein product is CASSADRENEQFF.

This clonotype came up many times. V gene TRBV7-6 combines with J gene TRBJ2-2, with D tentatively TRBD2 (5 bases). Per germline, CDR1 SGHVS and CDR2 FNYEAQ. The CDR3 has 12 residues. Trimming stripped 1 base from V and 8 bases from J, with 5 bases between. The CDR3 coding sequence is TGTGCCAGCAGCTTAGAGCGGGGGGAGCTGTTTTTT. Residues: CASSLERGELFF.

This clonotype was seen ten or more times. The V and J genes are TRBV19 and TRBJ1-4; no clear D gene. Germline values: CDR1 LNHDA, CDR2 SQIVND (reference sequence). Trimming pared 5 bases from V and 6 bases from J, leaving 7 bases between. There are 12 residues in the CDR3. This CDR3 is CASSPRDEKLFF. CDR3 nucleotides: TGTGCCAGTAGTCCCCGAGATGAAAAACTGTTTTTT.

A few counts support this clonotype. The rearrangement uses TRBV2 and TRBJ2-5; D may be TRBD1 (5 bases). The CDR3 runs to 14 residues. Trimming pared 2 bases from V and 4 bases from J, leaving 11 bases between. In germline, CDR1 is SNHLY, CDR2 FYNNEI. This CDR3 reads CASSENTQGETQYF. Here the CDR3 DNA reads TGTGCCAGCAGTGAAAACACTCAGGGAGAGACCCAGTACTTC.

Judged by abundance, this clonotype is medium-sized. The V call is TRBV19, the J call TRBJ1-2; D remains ambiguous. The germline V and J ends were trimmed by 11 bases and 4 bases, with 17 bases remaining between them. The CDR3 sequence is 13 residues long. CDR1 is LNHDA, CDR2 SQIVND, per germline (reference sequence). CDR3 bases: TGTGCCGGCTCAGAGGGAGGAAGCTATGGCTACACCTTC. Translated, it gives CAGSEGGSYGYTF.

Within the sample, this clonotype is medium-sized. V is TRBV11-3 and J is TRBJ2-1; TRBD2 agrees at 7 bases. The CDR3 sequence is 15 residues long. Germline V gene data show CDR1 as SGHNT and CDR2 as YENEEA. Germline trimming cut 3 bases from V and 4 bases from J; bases unmatched to any gene: 6. In nucleotides, the CDR3 is TGTGCCAGCAGCTTTTCCGGACTAGATTACAATGAGCAGTTCTTC. Protein sequence: CASSFSGLDYNEQFF.

This clonotype came up many times. This chain joins TRBV10-3 and TRBJ2-3, with D possibly being TRBD2 (6 bases). The V gene lost 6 bases and the J gene lost 1 base, with 8 bases spanning the gap. The CDR3 runs to 13 residues. The germline V gene has CDR1 ENHRY and CDR2 SYGVKD. The CDR3 region has the DNA TGTGCCATCAGGGGGGAGGGCACAGATACGCAGTATTTT. Translating gives CAIRGEGTDTQYF.

There are many counts of this clonotype. The V and J genes are TRBV7-3 and TRBJ1-4; 9 bases match TRBD1. This CDR3 comprises 13 residues. V dropped 5 bases and J dropped 8; count of bases not matched to a gene: 3. From germline, CDR1 is SGHTA and CDR2 FQGTGA. CDR3 bases: TGTGCCAGCAGCCTGGGACAGGGCGAAAAACTGTTTTTT. Translated, it gives CASSLGQGEKLFF.

This clonotype has at least ten counts. The chain carries TRBV2 and TRBJ1-2; no definite D call. The CDR3 has 13 amino acids. The ends were cut back, 7 bases at V and 2 bases at J, with 11 bases in the middle. The V gene's germline CDR1 is SNHLY and CDR2 FYNNEI. The CDR3 is CASNRSPNYGYTF. The CDR3 bases are TGTGCCAGCAATCGGAGTCCCAACTATGGCTACACCTTC.

This clonotype was observed many times. The chain is built from TRBV20-1 and TRBJ1-2; D remains unclear. The V gene's germline CDR1 is DFQATT and CDR2 SNEGSKA (reference sequence). The CDR3 runs to 12 residues. Trimming took off 5 bases at V and 5 bases at J, with 12 bases between the two ends. The CDR3, as DNA: TGCAGTGCTTACTCAGGTGGATATGGCTACACCTTC. Protein sequence: CSAYSGGYGYTF.

About this clonotype itself: This may stem from a read error, because a much larger clone lies one nucleotide away. The gene calls are TRBV29-1 and TRBJ1-1; D gene ambiguous. Trimming removed 6 bases from V and 4 bases from J, with 12 bases in between. The germline V gene encodes CDR1 SQVTM and CDR2 ANQGSEA. The CDR3 runs 12 residues. CDR3: CSVDFCGTEAFF. For the CDR3, the DNA is TGCAGCGTGGACTTTTGCGGCACTGAAGCTTTCTTT.

In its sample, this clonotype was seen many times. The V and J genes are TRBV20-1 and TRBJ1-6, with TRBD1 matching 8 bases. J was trimmed by 6 bases and V by 6 bases; bases with no gene match: 7. CDR3 size: 14 residues. Germline V gene data show CDR1 as DFQATT and CDR2 as SNEGSKA (reference sequence). This CDR3 is CSARPTGGNSPLHF. CDR3 DNA sequence: TGCAGTGCCCGACCCACAGGGGGTAATTCACCCCTCCACTTT.

On this clonotype: A much larger clone differs from this one at a single base, so this may be a read error. The chain has TRBV20-1 and TRBJ2-1, with a tentative D call TRBD1 (6 bases). CDR3 length: 16 residues. Deletions cut 6 bases from V and 0 bases from J, with 18 bases between. Germline V gives CDR1 DFQATT, CDR2 SNEGSKA (reference sequence). The CDR3 DNA reads as TGCAGTGCCCCCGACCGCAGGGGTAGCTCCTACAATGAGCAGTTCTTC. Its translation: CSAPDRRGSSYNEQFF.

This clonotype was recorded at least ten times. The chain combines TRBV5-4 with TRBJ2-5; either TRBD1 or TRBD2 may fit D (6 bases each). Germline-derived CDR1 and CDR2 are SGHNT and YYREEE (reference sequence). The V end lost 4 bases, the J end lost 5 bases, and 18 bases lay between the germline ends. This CDR3 has 15 residues. The CDR3 bases are TGTGCCAGCAGCCCCCCCGGGGGCGGCCACGAGACCCAGTACTTC. It yields the protein CASSPPGGGHETQYF. Together with reference TRBV5-4 and TRBJ2-5, the CDR3 gives the full variable domain: ETGVTQSPTHLIKTRGQQVTLRCSSQSGHNTVSWYQQALGQGPQFIFQYYREEENGRGNFPPRFSGLQFPNYSSELNVNALELDDSALYLCASSPPGGGHETQYFGPGTRLLVL.

This clonotype was recorded at least ten times. V and J are TRBV3-1 and TRBJ2-1; 11 nucleotides match TRBD2. This CDR3 comprises 14 residues. The V and J ends lost 1 base and 7 bases, in that order; junction bases with no gene match: 0. Germline CDR1 is LGHDT and CDR2 is YNNKEL (reference sequence). The CDR3 loop reads CASSQGTSGNEQFF. In DNA, the CDR3 is TGTGCCAGCAGCCAAGGGACTAGCGGGAATGAGCAGTTCTTC.

This clonotype is judged hyperexpanded. This chain uses TRBV10-2 with TRBJ1-1; 9 bases line up with TRBD1. Trimming removed 6 bases from V and 12 bases from J; junction bases left unmatched: 8. The CDR3 length is 12 residues. Germline V lookup: CDR1 WSHSY, CDR2 SAAADI. Written as DNA, the CDR3 is TGCGCCAGCAGGGGGACAGGGCCCCTGCCTTTCTTT. It specifies CASRGTGPLPFF.

The chain combines TRBV2 with TRBJ1-5; D is possibly TRBD1 (5 bases). The CDR3 covers 14 residues. Germline lookup yields CDR1 SNHLY and CDR2 FYNNEI. V was clipped by 1 base and J by 4 bases, with 8 bases between them. CDR3 sequence (DNA): TGTGCCAGCAGTGAAGGAGGGGAAAATCAGCCCCAGCATTTT. It codes for CASSEGGENQPQHF.

With respect to this clonotype: A much larger clone sits a single nucleotide away, making a read error possible. The CDR3, as DNA: TGTACCAGCAGCTCCCGTGGTGGGTCTGGGGCCAACGTCCTGACTTTC. It specifies CTSSSRGGSGANVLTF. This chain links TRBV7-3 with TRBJ2-6, with D unclear. This CDR3 has 16 residues. Germline loops: CDR1 SGHTA, CDR2 FQGTGA.

This clonotype was seen repeatedly, ten times or more. The chain employs TRBV7-2 and TRBJ2-7; 10 bases agree with TRBD1. Trimming removed 5 bases from V and 7 bases from J; junction bases left unmatched: 8. The CDR3 spans 14 residues. Looked up from germline, CDR1 is SGHTA and CDR2 is FQGNSA. CDR3 nucleotides: TGTGCCAGCAGCCCTGGGACAGGGGTGGGTGAGCAGTACTTC. This codes for CASSPGTGVGEQYF.

This clonotype was counted between two and nine times. The chain combines TRBV18 with TRBJ2-5, with TRBD2 as a possible D gene (5 bases). V shed 4 bases and J shed 5 bases, with 11 bases lying between them. The CDR3 extends over 13 amino acids. Germline CDR1 KGHSH, CDR2 LQKENI. The CDR3 is CASSQGSGETQYF. CDR3 DNA: TGTGCCAGCTCACAAGGTTCGGGGGAGACCCAGTACTTC.

This clonotype is categorized as medium-sized (0.01 to 0.1%). The V call is TRBV19, the J call TRBJ2-1, with 9 positions matching TRBD2. CDR1 and CDR2 from the germline V gene are LNHDA and SQIVND (reference sequence). The J segment lost 6 bases and the V segment lost 1 base, leaving 4 bases of the junction unmatched. The CDR3 spans 15 residues. This CDR3 reads CASSIGLAGSNEQFF. The CDR3 DNA reads TGTGCCAGTAGTATAGGGCTAGCGGGAAGCAATGAGCAGTTCTTC.

This clonotype was counted ten times or more. This sequence joins TRBV12-3 or TRBV12-4 and TRBJ1-5; 7 nucleotides line up with TRBD1. V gave up 2 bases and J gave up 5 bases; unmatched junction bases: 3. This CDR3 contains 14 residues. The CDR3 loop is CASSLRQGHQPQHF. CDR3 in DNA: TGTGCCAGCAGTTTAAGACAGGGCCATCAGCCCCAGCATTTT.

By its share, this clonotype is medium-sized. V and J are TRBV27 and TRBJ2-3; TRBD1 aligns across 7 bases. The germline gives CDR1 MNHEY, CDR2 SMNVEV (reference sequence). The CDR3 has 17 residues. V lost 5 bases, J lost 1 base, and 12 bases stayed unmatched. CDR3 DNA: TGTGCCAGCAGTCCACGGTTAAGTGACAGGGGCACAGATACGCAGTATTTT. Protein: CASSPRLSDRGTDTQYF.